The 20 T cell receptor beta chains below were found in one sample sequenced in a study of response to subunit inactivated influenza vaccine. One entry per CDR3 protein, called by TCRdb with MiXCR from the RT-PCR reads. The sample holds over 800,000 distinct CDR3 sequences, about 20% seen once. This material consisted of PBMCs from blood, taken roughly 5 days after vaccination. The receptors derive from a middle-aged man who received an inactivated influenza vaccine.

This clonotype was found a few times. The chain recombines TRBV11-2 with TRBJ2-1; 8 bases are a match to TRBD2. CDR1 and CDR2 from the germline V gene are SGHAT and FQNNGV. V gave up 9 bases and J gave up 7 bases; unmatched junction bases: 14. CDR3 length: 15 residues. Written as DNA, the CDR3 is TGTGCCAGGATTCCGCTACCGGGAGGGCCAAATGAGCAGTTCTTC. Translated: CARIPLPGGPNEQFF.

In its sample, this clonotype was seen many times. The rearrangement uses TRBV12-3 or TRBV12-4 and TRBJ1-1; TRBD1 aligns across 7 bases. V was clipped by 5 bases and J by 3 bases; unmatched bases: 3. This CDR3 has 13 amino acids. The CDR3 DNA follows: TGTGCCAGCAGTCCCGACAGGGACACTGAAGCTTTCTTT. Its translation: CASSPDRDTEAFF.

This clonotype was observed at least ten times. The CDR3 loop reads CASKRTGGYGYTF. CDR3 nucleotide sequence: TGTGCCAGCAAACGGACAGGGGGGTATGGCTACACCTTC. This sequence joins TRBV27 and TRBJ1-2, with 10 nucleotides matching TRBD1. Germline CDR1 and CDR2: MNHEY and SMNVEV (reference sequence). This CDR3 contains 13 residues. V was clipped by 7 bases and J by 5 bases; unmatched bases: 4.

V gene TRBV6-5 combines with J gene TRBJ1-1; the D gene is possibly TRBD1 (6 bases). V gave up 0 bases and J gave up 2 bases, with 10 bases separating them. CDR3 length: 15 amino acids. CDR1 and CDR2 (germline): MNHEY, SVGAGI. The CDR3, as DNA: TGTGCCAGCAGTTACTCACCAGGGGACAACACTGAAGCTTTCTTT. Translated: CASSYSPGDNTEAFF.

This clonotype was found a few times. The V and J genes are TRBV12-3 or TRBV12-4 and TRBJ2-1; 8 bases line up with TRBD1. The CDR3 contains 11 residues. V was pared by 6 bases and J by 12 bases, with 4 bases of the junction left unmatched. CDR3 bases: TGTGCCAGCAGGAGACAGGGGACGCAGTTCTTC. Its protein is CASRRQGTQFF.

The chain uses TRBV20-1 and TRBJ1-5; D gene unclear. There are 14 residues in the CDR3. Germline CDR1 and CDR2: DFQATT and SNEGSKA (reference sequence). Trimming cost V 5 bases and J 4 bases, with 15 bases left between them. The DNA of the CDR3 is TGCAGTGCTTTAAGAGCGTCGGGGAATCAGCCCCAGCATTTT. It translates to CSALRASGNQPQHF.

The V gene is TRBV24-1, the J gene TRBJ2-1; 12 nucleotides align to TRBD2. Germline V gene lookup returns CDR1 KGHDR and CDR2 SFDVKD. The CDR3 totals 16 residues. V shed 0 bases and J 9 bases; nucleotides not matched to a gene: 5. CDR3 protein: CATSDLSSGGGTEQFF. The CDR3 DNA reads as TGTGCCACCAGTGATTTGTCTAGCGGGGGGGGAACTGAGCAGTTCTTC.

J is TRBJ2-7 and V is TRBV7-2; D possibly corresponds to TRBD2 (6 bases). The CDR3 sequence is 14 residues long. Trimming stripped 6 bases from V and 5 bases from J, with 17 bases between. Germline-derived CDR1 and CDR2 are SGHTA and FQGNSA. In nucleotides, the CDR3 is TGTGCCAGCAGTCCAACTAGCAGCCCCAACGAGCAGTACTTC. Translating gives CASSPTSSPNEQYF.

This clonotype was seen a few times. This chain joins TRBV13 and TRBJ2-5; D perhaps matches TRBD2 (5 bases). The CDR3 sequence is 16 residues long. V was trimmed by 1 base and J by 2 bases, leaving 14 bases between them. Germline V gene lookup returns CDR1 PRHDT and CDR2 FYEKMQ (reference sequence). Here the CDR3 reads CASSLAGRVGQETQYF. CDR3 sequence (DNA): TGTGCCAGCAGCTTAGCCGGGCGGGTGGGGCAAGAGACCCAGTACTTC. Together with reference TRBV13 and TRBJ2-5, the CDR3 gives the full variable domain: AAGVIQSPRHLIKEKRETATLKCYPIPRHDTVYWYQQGPGQDPQFLISFYEKMQSDKGSIPDRFSAQQFSDYHSELNMSSLELGDSALYFCASSLAGRVGQETQYFGPGTRLLVL.

Only a few counts were recorded for this clonotype. The chain joins TRBV6-2 or TRBV6-3 to TRBJ2-3, with a weak D call TRBD1 (6 bases). Trimming left V 6 bases short and J 5 bases short, with 12 bases between. Germline CDR1 and CDR2: MNHEY and SVGEGT. CDR3 length equals 13 residues. The CDR3 here is CASRLQGKDTQYF. The CDR3 DNA reads as TGTGCCAGCAGACTGCAGGGGAAAGATACGCAGTATTTT.

The rearrangement uses TRBV7-2 and TRBJ2-5; D might be TRBD1 (6 bases). V lost 6 bases, J lost 0 bases, and 14 bases lay in between. Looked up from germline, CDR1 is SGHTA and CDR2 is FQGNSA. The CDR3 spans 15 residues. CDR3 region: CASRETGAYQETQYF. In DNA, the CDR3 is TGTGCCAGCAGAGAGACAGGAGCGTACCAAGAGACCCAGTACTTC.

This sequence joins TRBV7-6 and TRBJ2-5; D perhaps matches TRBD2 (5 bases). Between the trimmed V and J ends, which lost 2 bases and 2 bases, there was a span of 15 bases. Per germline, CDR1 SGHVS and CDR2 FNYEAQ. This CDR3 is built from 16 residues. The CDR3, as DNA: TGTGCCAGCAGCTTAAACCCGCGGGCCAATCAAGAGACCCAGTACTTC. Translated: CASSLNPRANQETQYF.

The chain joins TRBV27 to TRBJ2-2, with a tentative D call TRBD2 (6 bases). This CDR3 has 17 amino acids. Deletions cut 2 bases from V and 6 bases from J, with 19 bases between. The germline CDR1 and CDR2 sequences are MNHEY and SMNVEV (reference sequence). CDR3 DNA: TGTGCCAGCAGTTTACTTGTGTCGGCTAGCGTGCCCGGGGAGCTGTTTTTT. This gives the protein CASSLLVSASVPGELFF.

This clonotype was recorded a few times. The gene calls are TRBV7-9 and TRBJ2-2; TRBD1 matches at 8 bases. The V gene end was trimmed by 4 bases and the J gene end by 2 bases; junction bases not matched to a gene: 6. In germline, CDR1 is SEHNR, CDR2 FQNEAQ (reference sequence). This CDR3 is built from 16 residues. CDR3 in DNA: TGTGCCAGCAGCTCCTCCAGGGGGCCCAACACCGGGGAGCTGTTTTTT. This codes for CASSSSRGPNTGELFF.

In this sample, this clonotype turned up a few times. The V gene is TRBV7-6, the J gene TRBJ2-3, with 11 nucleotides matching TRBD2. Per the germline V gene, CDR1 is SGHVS and CDR2 is FNYEAQ. The CDR3 loop spans 19 amino acids. V lost 1 base to trimming and J lost 0 bases; unmatched junction nucleotides: 9. CDR3 DNA sequence: TGTGCCAGCAGCTTAGTGAGGCTAGCGGGAGGAACTAGCACAGATACGCAGTATTTT. Protein: CASSLVRLAGGTSTDTQYF.

The V call is TRBV7-9, the J call TRBJ1-6; D not certain. From germline, CDR1 is SEHNR and CDR2 FQNEAQ (reference sequence). With 0 bases removed from V and 6 bases from J, the gap between germline ends came to 0 bases. The CDR3 covers 12 residues. The DNA of the CDR3 is TGTGCCAGCAGCTTAGCTAATTCACCCCTCCACTTT. This sequence encodes CASSLANSPLHF.

The CDR3 sequence is CASSPRSGYNEQFF. CDR3 nucleotides: TGTGCCAGCAGCCCACGTAGCGGCTACAATGAGCAGTTCTTC. V usage is TRBV11-2 and J usage is TRBJ2-1; TRBD2 is a possible D gene (6 bases). There are 14 residues in the CDR3. Germline values: CDR1 SGHAT, CDR2 FQNNGV. V lost 5 bases, J lost 3 bases, and 11 bases lay in between.

J is TRBJ1-2 and V is TRBV6-1, with D tentatively TRBD1 (6 bases). The CDR3 runs to 15 residues. Between the trimmed V and J ends, which lost 5 bases and 4 bases, there was a span of 17 bases. Germline CDR1 reads MNHNS; CDR2 reads SASEGT. CDR3 residues: CASSKGGQPFYGYTF. CDR3 DNA sequence: TGTGCCAGCAGTAAGGGGGGACAACCCTTCTATGGCTACACCTTC.

This sequence joins TRBV12-3 or TRBV12-4 and TRBJ2-3; no definite D call. V was pared by 1 base and J by 4 bases, with 9 bases between. This CDR3 is built from 14 residues. In nucleotides, the CDR3 is TGTGCCAGCAGTTTAGTACCATTTGCAGATACGCAGTATTTT. Its protein product is CASSLVPFADTQYF.

This clonotype was seen a few times. Here the CDR3 reads CAYGPANYNEQFF. The DNA for the CDR3 is TGTGCCTACGGGCCAGCAAATTACAATGAGCAGTTCTTC. The rearrangement links TRBV7-9 to TRBJ2-1; D remains ambiguous. Germline CDR1 reads SEHNR; CDR2 reads FQNEAQ (reference sequence). The V end was cut by 11 bases, the J end by 4 bases, with 15 bases between. There are 13 residues in the CDR3.